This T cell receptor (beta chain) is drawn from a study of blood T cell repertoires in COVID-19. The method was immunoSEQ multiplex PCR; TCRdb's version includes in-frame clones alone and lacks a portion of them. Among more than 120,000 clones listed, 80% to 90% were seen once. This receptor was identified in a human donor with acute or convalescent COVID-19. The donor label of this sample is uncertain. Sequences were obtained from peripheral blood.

The CDR3 here is CASSARAEAFF. CDR3 bases: TGTGCCAGCAGCGCGAGGGCTGAAGCTTTCTTT. The V call is TRBV12-3 or TRBV12-4, the J call TRBJ1-1; D ambiguous. Trimming took 6 bases from V and 6 from J, leaving 8 bases between them. This CDR3 region has 11 residues.